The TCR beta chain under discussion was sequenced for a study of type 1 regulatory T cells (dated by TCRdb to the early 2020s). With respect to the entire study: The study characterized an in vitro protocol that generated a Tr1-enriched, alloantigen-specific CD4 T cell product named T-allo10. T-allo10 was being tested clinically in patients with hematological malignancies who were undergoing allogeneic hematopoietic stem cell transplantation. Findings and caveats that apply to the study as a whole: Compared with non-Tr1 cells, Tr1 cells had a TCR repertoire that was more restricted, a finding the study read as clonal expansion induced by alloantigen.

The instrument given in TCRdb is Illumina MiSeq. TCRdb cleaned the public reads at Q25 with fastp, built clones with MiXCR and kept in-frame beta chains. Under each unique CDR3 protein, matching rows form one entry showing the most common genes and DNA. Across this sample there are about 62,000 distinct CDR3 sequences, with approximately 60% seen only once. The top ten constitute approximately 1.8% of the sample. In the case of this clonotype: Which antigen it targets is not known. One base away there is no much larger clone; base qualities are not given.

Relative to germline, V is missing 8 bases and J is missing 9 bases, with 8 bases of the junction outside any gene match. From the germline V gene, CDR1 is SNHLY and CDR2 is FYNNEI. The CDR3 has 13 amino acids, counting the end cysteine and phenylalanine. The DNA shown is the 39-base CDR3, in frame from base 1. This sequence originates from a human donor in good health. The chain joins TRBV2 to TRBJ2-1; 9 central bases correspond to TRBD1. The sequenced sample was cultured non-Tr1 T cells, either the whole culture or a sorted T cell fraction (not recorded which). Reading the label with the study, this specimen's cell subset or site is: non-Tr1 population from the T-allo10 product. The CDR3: CASGGTGWSEQFF. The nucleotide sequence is TGTGCCAGCGGCGGGACAGGGTGGAGTGAGCAGTTCTTC.